This is a list of T cell receptor beta chains from one sample in a study of cytomegalovirus exposure and HLA in healthy donors. Clones were read by immunoSEQ multiplex PCR, and TCRdb kept only the in-frame ones, dropping some. The sample holds 70,000 to 100,000 clones, under 90% seen once. Input material: PBMCs. These receptors originate from a man aged 50-60 years in good health and CMV-seropositive. Each CDR3 is given with its conserved first and last residue. The D gene is left open where the match is weak. Clone size is shown for a subset of rows, as once, few, many or a class of expanded clone.

clone size	D gene	J gene	CDR3 length	V gene	CDR3 DNA	CDR3 protein
NA	TRBD2	TRBJ2-2	16	TRBV5-1	TGCGCCAGCGGGCCTGGACTAGCGGGAGGCACCGGGGAGCTGTTTTTT	CASGPGLAGGTGELFF
few	NA	TRBJ2-2	14	TRBV7-3	TGTGCCAGCAGCTTGGGGGCCTCGGTCGGGGAGCTGTTTTTT	CASSLGASVGELFF
NA	NA	TRBJ2-7	14	TRBV15	TGTGCCACCAGCAGAGATCCAGCGACCTACGAGCAGTACTTC	CATSRDPATYEQYF
NA	TRBD1	TRBJ1-1	17	TRBV19	TGTGCCAGTAGTGGGAGGACAGGGGAAAGTAAAAACACTGAAGCTTTCTTT	CASSGRTGESKNTEAFF
NA	NA	TRBJ2-2	16	TRBV7-2	TGTGCCAGCAGCCCCGCGGGGTCCGCGAACACCGGGGAGCTGTTTTTT	CASSPAGSANTGELFF
NA	TRBD1	TRBJ1-2	14	TRBV19	TGTGCCAGTAGTAAAACCGGGACAGTCTATGGCTACACCTTC	CASSKTGTVYGYTF
NA	NA	TRBJ2-7	12	TRBV12-5	TGTGCTAGTGCCGGGAGAGCCTACGAGCAGTACTTC	CASAGRAYEQYF
NA	NA	TRBJ1-2	14	TRBV6-6	TGTGCCAGCAACCTCGACCCGGGTAACTATGGCTACACCTTC	CASNLDPGNYGYTF
once	TRBD2	TRBJ2-7	15	TRBV4-2	TGTGCCAGCAGCCCGGGACTAGCGGGATCCTACGAGCAGTACTTC	CASSPGLAGSYEQYF
NA	NA	TRBJ1-5	12	TRBV6-6	TGTGCCAGCAGTCCCTGGGAGAAGCCCCAGCATTTT	CASSPWEKPQHF
few	TRBD2	TRBJ2-7	14	TRBV27	TGTGCCAGCGGAACTAGCGGAACCTCCTACGAGCAGTACTTC	CASGTSGTSYEQYF
NA	TRBD1	TRBJ1-1	16	TRBV7-9	TGTGCCAGCAGCGAAATCGAGGGACAGGGGAACACTGAAGCTTTCTTT	CASSEIEGQGNTEAFF
NA	TRBD1	TRBJ2-7	14	TRBV27	TGTGCCAGCAGTTTAGGGACAGCCGTGACCGAGCAGTACTTC	CASSLGTAVTEQYF
once	TRBD1	TRBJ2-7	14	TRBV10-2	TGCGCCAGCAGCAGACAGGGTGAGGGCTACGAGCAGTACTTC	CASSRQGEGYEQYF
NA	NA	TRBJ1-1	14	TRBV6-6	TGTGCAGGATGGCAGGGTACGAGGAACACTGAAGCTTTCTTT	CAGWQGTRNTEAFF
NA	NA	TRBJ1-2	14	TRBV5-1	TGCGCCAGCAGCTTGGCGGGTCGGGGTGACGGCTACACCTTC	CASSLAGRGDGYTF
NA	NA	TRBJ2-1	14	TRBV9	TGTGCCAGCAGCGTAGGGGGCGGCTACAATGAGCAGTTCTTC	CASSVGGGYNEQFF
NA	TRBD2	TRBJ2-7	15	TRBV19	TGTGCCAGTAGTGGAAGACATTCGGGGGGCTACGAGCAGTACTTC	CASSGRHSGGYEQYF
NA	NA	TRBJ2-6	17	TRBV4-2	TGTGCCAGCAGCCAAGGTGCCCGGCTCTCTGGGGCCAACGGCCTGACTTTC	CASSQGARLSGANGLTF
NA	NA	TRBJ1-2	12	TRBV29-1	TGCAGCGGATCCGGGACAAACTATGGCTACACCTTC	CSGSGTNYGYTF
once	NA	TRBJ2-1	15	TRBV10-3	TGTGCCATCAGTCCCAGGGCGGTCTCCTACAATGAGCAGTTCTTC	CAISPRAVSYNEQFF
NA	NA	TRBJ1-3	12	TRBV29-1	TGCAGCGTTGAAACTGAGGGAAACACCATATATTTT	CSVETEGNTIYF
NA	TRBD2	TRBJ2-7	13	TRBV5-6	TGTGCCAGCAGCTTTCGGGACTACCCGTTGCAGTACTTC	CASSFRDYPLQYF
NA	TRBD1	TRBJ2-7	15	TRBV6-5	TGTGCCAGCAGTCCGACCGACAGGGGGTCGCGGGAGCAGTACTTC	CASSPTDRGSREQYF
NA	NA	TRBJ2-3	15	TRBV6-6	TGTGCCAGCAGTTACTCCCGGGGAGGCACAGATACGCAGTATTTT	CASSYSRGGTDTQYF
NA	NA	TRBJ1-2	14	TRBV27	TGTGCCAGCAGTTGGGGCGGACAGCAAAATGGCTACACCTTC	CASSWGGQQNGYTF
NA	TRBD1	TRBJ2-1	13	TRBV5-6	TGTGCTAGCAGCTCAACAGGGGGGAGTGAGCAGTTCTTC	CASSSTGGSEQFF
NA	TRBD1	TRBJ1-5	13	TRBV19	TGTGCCAGTATGGCAGGGGGTGGTCAGCCCCAGCATTTT	CASMAGGGQPQHF
NA	NA	TRBJ1-5	14	TRBV30	TGTGCCTGGAGTGTACGGGGTAGCAATCAGCCCCAGCATTTT	CAWSVRGSNQPQHF
NA	NA	TRBJ1-1	15	TRBV5-1	TGCGCCAGCGCTGGAACGGGGGGCGGAAACACTGAAGCTTTCTTT	CASAGTGGGNTEAFF
NA	TRBD2	TRBJ2-1	14	TRBV11-3	TGTGCCAGCAGCTTTTTGGGGGGGGATAATGAGCAGTTCTTC	CASSFLGGDNEQFF
NA	NA	TRBJ2-2	13	TRBV25-1	TGTGCCAGCACGGCTAGAGGGACCGGGGAGCTGTTTTTT	CASTARGTGELFF
NA	NA	TRBJ1-1	14	TRBV19	TGTGCCACGGGAAATCGGGGGAGGTTCTCTGAAGCTTTCTTT	CATGNRGRFSEAFF
NA	TRBD1	TRBJ1-2	15	TRBV5-1	TGCGCCAGCAGCTTGGGGTTGGACAGGGCTCATGGCTACACCTTC	CASSLGLDRAHGYTF
few	TRBD2	TRBJ2-7	16	TRBV5-4	TGTGCCAGCAGCAAGACGACTAGCGGGAGTCCCTACGAGCAGTACTTC	CASSKTTSGSPYEQYF
NA	NA	TRBJ2-3	15	TRBV5-6	TGTGCCAGCAGCTCCGGGGGGCTGCCCTCAGATACGCAGTATTTT	CASSSGGLPSDTQYF
NA	NA	TRBJ2-7	16	TRBV15	TGTGCCACCAGCAGTGATCTTTCCGGGAGTGCCTACGAGCAGTACTTC	CATSSDLSGSAYEQYF
NA	TRBD1	TRBJ2-1	14	TRBV29-1	TGCAGCGTTGATTGGACAGGGACCGGGGAACGGCAGTTCTTC	CSVDWTGTGERQFF
NA	NA	TRBJ1-4	15	TRBV27	TGTGCCAGCAGTTTACAGGGGCCTGTATGGGAAAAACTGTTTTTT	CASSLQGPVWEKLFF
few	NA	TRBJ1-1	15	TRBV4-1	TGCGCCAGCAGCCAGATCATACAGGGAACCACTGAAGCTTTCTTT	CASSQIIQGTTEAFF
NA	NA	TRBJ2-7	13	TRBV7-9	TGTTCCAGCAGCTATCTCGGAGCCTACGAGCAGTACTTC	CSSSYLGAYEQYF
NA	NA	TRBJ2-7	14	TRBV6-6	TGTGCCAGCAGTTACGGGCAGGGAAGCTACGAGCAGTACTTC	CASSYGQGSYEQYF
NA	NA	TRBJ2-1	15	TRBV27	TGTGCCAGCAGTGGCCTACCTGCCAGCGAGGATGAGCAGTTCTTC	CASSGLPASEDEQFF
NA	NA	TRBJ2-3	14	TRBV5-6	TGTGCCAGCAGCCTGGACTTAGGCACAGATACGCAGTATTTT	CASSLDLGTDTQYF
NA	TRBD2	TRBJ2-1	16	TRBV5-1	TGCGCCAGCAGCCCTGGGACTAGCGGGAACTACAATGAGCAGTTCTTC	CASSPGTSGNYNEQFF
NA	NA	TRBJ2-7	17	TRBV5-4	TGTGCCAGCAGCCCCGGAGGGGGCGCGTTAATCTCCTACGAGCAGTACTTC	CASSPGGGALISYEQYF
NA	NA	TRBJ2-1	14	TRBV10-2	TGCGCCAGCAGTGCGATCCCCCTGGGGCCAAAGAAGTTCTTC	CASSAIPLGPKKFF
NA	NA	TRBJ1-1	14	TRBV7-2	TGTGCCAGCAGCCGGGTCGGTAGGGGCACTGAAGCTTTCTTT	CASSRVGRGTEAFF
NA	NA	TRBJ2-1	12	TRBV7-9	TGTGCCAGCAGGGATTCGGGGGATGAGCAGTTCTTC	CASRDSGDEQFF
NA	NA	TRBJ2-5	13	TRBV5-1	TGCGCCAGCAGCCGTGACAGACAAGAGACCCAGTACTTC	CASSRDRQETQYF
few	NA	TRBJ2-1	13	TRBV6-6	TGTGCCAGCAGCAAAAACAGGGATCGAGAGCAGTTCTTC	CASSKNRDREQFF
NA	TRBD1	TRBJ1-6	15	TRBV11-2	TGTGCCAGCAGCTTATTTACAGGGGGTTGGTCACCCCTCCACTTT	CASSLFTGGWSPLHF
NA	TRBD2	TRBJ2-5	15	TRBV11-2	TGTGCCAGCAGCTTTAGCGGGAGCGCCCAAGAGACCCAGTACTTC	CASSFSGSAQETQYF
NA	NA	TRBJ1-2	16	TRBV25-1	TGTGCCAGCAGTGAATTAGGGGATCTTGATATCTATGGCTACACCTTC	CASSELGDLDIYGYTF
NA	NA	TRBJ1-2	18	TRBV2	TGTGCCAGCAGTGTCCCTAACGCGGATTTTGCAGCTAACTATGGCTACACCTTC	CASSVPNADFAANYGYTF